The TCR beta chain described here comes from a study of control samples from healthy donors and cancer patients. Germline CDR1 reads SGHNT; CDR2 reads YENEEA. With V trimmed by 9 bases and J by 7 bases, 5 bases remained unmatched. The CDR3 sequence is 12 residues long. Using immunoSEQ multiplex PCR, the repertoire was profiled, and TCRdb retains in-frame clones only, with some absent. The table shows more than 150,000 clones, with over 85% occurring only once. Sequencing was done on a sample of blood. The V gene is TRBV11-3, the J gene TRBJ2-1; 8 nucleotides align to TRBD2. This sequence was found in a man between 18 and 35 years old in good health. The CDR3 DNA sequence: TGTGCCAGTCAGGGCGGGGGGAATGAGCAGTTCTTC. It encodes CASQGGGNEQFF.